These T cell receptor beta chains were read from a single sample in a study of PD-1 blockade in classical Hodgkin lymphoma. Profiled with immunoSEQ multiplex PCR; TCRdb holds only in-frame clones, not every one. This table holds almost 85,000 clones, under 90% found once. The material was peripheral blood mononuclear cells (PBMCs), obtained at baseline. These receptors were obtained from a human donor with classical Hodgkin lymphoma. CDR3s include the opening cysteine and the closing phenylalanine or tryptophan. The order of the fields is CDR3 length, D gene, J gene, clone size, V gene, CDR3 DNA, CDR3 protein. D genes are given only for firm matches. Expanded clones get a size class; other rows say once, few or many, or leave the size out.

cdr3_length: 14
d_call: .
j_call: TRBJ1-1
clone_size: .
v_call: TRBV12-5
cdr3_nt: TGTGCTAGTGGTTTCGTCCAACTTGGAACTGAAGCTTTCTTT
cdr3_aa: CASGFVQLGTEAFF

cdr3_length: 17
d_call: .
j_call: TRBJ2-7
clone_size: .
v_call: TRBV14
cdr3_nt: TGTGCCAGCAGCCAAGATCTGAGGTTAGCGACCTTCACCGGGCAGTACTTC
cdr3_aa: CASSQDLRLATFTGQYF

cdr3_length: 11
d_call: .
j_call: TRBJ1-4
clone_size: .
v_call: TRBV2
cdr3_nt: TGTGCCAGCAGGGCGGGGGAAAAACTGTTTTTT
cdr3_aa: CASRAGEKLFF

cdr3_length: 14
d_call: .
j_call: TRBJ1-1
clone_size: .
v_call: TRBV6-1
cdr3_nt: TGTGCCAGCAGCGGGGCCTGGCTAGGCACTGAAGCTTTCTTT
cdr3_aa: CASSGAWLGTEAFF

cdr3_length: 14
d_call: .
j_call: TRBJ2-7
clone_size: once
v_call: TRBV11-2
cdr3_nt: TGTGCCAGCAGCTTAGGTCAAGGGCCCTACGAGCAGTACTTC
cdr3_aa: CASSLGQGPYEQYF

cdr3_length: 14
d_call: .
j_call: TRBJ1-5
clone_size: few
v_call: TRBV9
cdr3_nt: TGTGCCAGCAGCCCCGGAGGGGGAGTTCAGCCCCAGCATTTT
cdr3_aa: CASSPGGGVQPQHF

cdr3_length: 14
d_call: TRBD2
j_call: TRBJ2-1
clone_size: .
v_call: TRBV6-5
cdr3_nt: TGTGCCAGCAGCAGGGCTAGCGGGACGCATGAGCAGTTCTTC
cdr3_aa: CASSRASGTHEQFF

cdr3_length: 16
d_call: TRBD2
j_call: TRBJ2-5
clone_size: once
v_call: TRBV13
cdr3_nt: TGTGCCAGCAGTTACGGCCTAGCGGCTTCGTTGGGGACCCAGTACTTC
cdr3_aa: CASSYGLAASLGTQYF

cdr3_length: 15
d_call: TRBD1
j_call: TRBJ1-2
clone_size: .
v_call: TRBV15
cdr3_nt: TGTGCCACCAGCAGTGAACGGACAGGGGTTGGTGGCTACACCTTC
cdr3_aa: CATSSERTGVGGYTF

cdr3_length: 12
d_call: .
j_call: TRBJ1-2
clone_size: .
v_call: TRBV19
cdr3_nt: TGTGCCAGTAGGCCCGCAGGGTATGGCTACACCTTC
cdr3_aa: CASRPAGYGYTF

cdr3_length: 15
d_call: TRBD2
j_call: TRBJ2-1
clone_size: .
v_call: TRBV9
cdr3_nt: TGTGCCAGCAGCGTAGCCGGGACTAGCTACAATGAGCAGTTCTTC
cdr3_aa: CASSVAGTSYNEQFF

cdr3_length: 12
d_call: .
j_call: TRBJ1-1
clone_size: .
v_call: TRBV5-1
cdr3_nt: TGCGCCAGCAGCCCACAGGGCACTGAAGCTTTCTTT
cdr3_aa: CASSPQGTEAFF

cdr3_length: 15
d_call: .
j_call: TRBJ1-5
clone_size: .
v_call: TRBV19
cdr3_nt: TGTGCCAGTAGTATAGAGAGGGCAGGCAATCAGCCCCAGCATTTT
cdr3_aa: CASSIERAGNQPQHF

cdr3_length: 15
d_call: .
j_call: TRBJ2-3
clone_size: .
v_call: TRBV6-4
cdr3_nt: TGTGCCAGCAGTGACAGGCCTGAACCCACAGATACGCAGTATTTT
cdr3_aa: CASSDRPEPTDTQYF

cdr3_length: 14
d_call: TRBD1
j_call: TRBJ1-3
clone_size: .
v_call: TRBV6-5
cdr3_nt: TGTGCCAGCAGTAGGGGACAGGGAGGAAACACCATATATTTT
cdr3_aa: CASSRGQGGNTIYF

cdr3_length: 14
d_call: .
j_call: TRBJ2-3
clone_size: .
v_call: TRBV25-1
cdr3_nt: TGTGCCAGCAGTGAACAGCGGAGCACAGATACGCAGTATTTT
cdr3_aa: CASSEQRSTDTQYF

cdr3_length: 13
d_call: .
j_call: TRBJ2-1
clone_size: .
v_call: TRBV5-1
cdr3_nt: TGCGCCAGCAGCAGATCACAGGGAGTTGAGCAGTTCTTC
cdr3_aa: CASSRSQGVEQFF

cdr3_length: 13
d_call: .
j_call: TRBJ1-5
clone_size: .
v_call: TRBV27
cdr3_nt: TGTGCCAGCAGGATGGAGGGGAATCAGCCCCAGCATTTT
cdr3_aa: CASRMEGNQPQHF

cdr3_length: 16
d_call: .
j_call: TRBJ2-7
clone_size: .
v_call: TRBV5-8
cdr3_nt: TGTGCCAGCAGCTTGAGAGCGCGGGCTAACTCCTACGAGCAGTACTTC
cdr3_aa: CASSLRARANSYEQYF

cdr3_length: 14
d_call: .
j_call: TRBJ1-4
clone_size: .
v_call: TRBV10-3
cdr3_nt: TGTGCCATCAGTGCCGTCAGGTTTAATGAAAAACTGTTTTTT
cdr3_aa: CAISAVRFNEKLFF

cdr3_length: 15
d_call: .
j_call: TRBJ2-3
clone_size: .
v_call: TRBV4-3
cdr3_nt: TGCGCCAGCAGCCAAGAGGCTACTAGCACAGATACGCAGTATTTT
cdr3_aa: CASSQEATSTDTQYF

cdr3_length: 12
d_call: .
j_call: TRBJ2-4
clone_size: .
v_call: TRBV7-2
cdr3_nt: TGTGCCAGCAGCTTCCAGCCAAACATTCAGTACTTC
cdr3_aa: CASSFQPNIQYF

cdr3_length: 16
d_call: .
j_call: TRBJ1-3
clone_size: .
v_call: TRBV5-6
cdr3_nt: TGTGCCAGCAGCACTTCGGAGGCTCGATCGAGAAACACCATATATTTT
cdr3_aa: CASSTSEARSRNTIYF

cdr3_length: 13
d_call: .
j_call: TRBJ1-3
clone_size: .
v_call: TRBV2
cdr3_nt: TGTGCCAGCGCGTCAGGCTCCGGAAACACCATATATTTT
cdr3_aa: CASASGSGNTIYF

cdr3_length: 15
d_call: .
j_call: TRBJ1-6
clone_size: .
v_call: TRBV6-5
cdr3_nt: TGTGCCAGCAGCGCGACCCAGGGGTATAATTCACCCCTCCACTTT
cdr3_aa: CASSATQGYNSPLHF

cdr3_length: 16
d_call: .
j_call: TRBJ2-1
clone_size: .
v_call: TRBV7-6
cdr3_nt: TGTGCCAGCAGCTTACCAGCACGGGGGTCCTACAATGAGCAGTTCTTC
cdr3_aa: CASSLPARGSYNEQFF

cdr3_length: 17
d_call: TRBD2
j_call: TRBJ2-2
clone_size: .
v_call: TRBV7-9
cdr3_nt: TGTGCCAGCAGCTTAGAAGGTCTAGCGGCGAACACCGGGGAGCTGTTTTTT
cdr3_aa: CASSLEGLAANTGELFF

cdr3_length: 15
d_call: TRBD2
j_call: TRBJ2-1
clone_size: .
v_call: TRBV7-9
cdr3_nt: TGTGCCAGCAGAGCCAGCGGGAGCTCCTACAATGAGCAGTTCTTC
cdr3_aa: CASRASGSSYNEQFF

cdr3_length: 14
d_call: .
j_call: TRBJ1-2
clone_size: .
v_call: TRBV29-1
cdr3_nt: TGCAGCGTACTCCCGGGGAGAGAAGCCGATGGCTACACCTTC
cdr3_aa: CSVLPGREADGYTF

cdr3_length: 15
d_call: TRBD2
j_call: TRBJ2-7
clone_size: .
v_call: TRBV4-3
cdr3_nt: TGCGCCAGCAGCCAAGATTGGGGAGGGGACTACGAGCAGTACTTC
cdr3_aa: CASSQDWGGDYEQYF

cdr3_length: 14
d_call: TRBD1
j_call: TRBJ2-7
clone_size: .
v_call: TRBV11-3
cdr3_nt: TGTGCCAGCAGCTCGGGACAGGCGATCTACGAGCAGTACTTC
cdr3_aa: CASSSGQAIYEQYF

cdr3_length: 17
d_call: TRBD1
j_call: TRBJ2-7
clone_size: .
v_call: TRBV7-9
cdr3_nt: TGTGCCAGCAGCAAATTAGTCCCGGGGACAGGGGCCTACGAGCAGTACTTC
cdr3_aa: CASSKLVPGTGAYEQYF

cdr3_length: 14
d_call: TRBD1
j_call: TRBJ1-2
clone_size: .
v_call: TRBV5-4
cdr3_nt: TGTGCCAGCAGCTTGTCGGGACAGCCGTATGGCTACACCTTC
cdr3_aa: CASSLSGQPYGYTF

cdr3_length: 21
d_call: TRBD2
j_call: TRBJ2-2
clone_size: .
v_call: TRBV13
cdr3_nt: TGTGCCAGCAGCCCTCTCGGACTAGCGGGAGAGCGAGGATATAACACCGGGGAGCTGTTTTTT
cdr3_aa: CASSPLGLAGERGYNTGELFF

cdr3_length: 13
d_call: .
j_call: TRBJ1-1
clone_size: .
v_call: TRBV27
cdr3_nt: TGTGCCAGCAGTTTGAGGGTGGACACTGAAGCTTTCTTT
cdr3_aa: CASSLRVDTEAFF

cdr3_length: 16
d_call: TRBD1
j_call: TRBJ2-5
clone_size: .
v_call: TRBV5-1
cdr3_nt: TGCGCCAGCAGTTTATTCCCCCGGGACAGGGAAGAGACCCAGTACTTC
cdr3_aa: CASSLFPRDREETQYF

cdr3_length: 17
d_call: .
j_call: TRBJ2-7
clone_size: once
v_call: TRBV5-4
cdr3_nt: TGTGCCAGCAGCTTGGGCAGAGTGGGAGCTGGTAGAAACGAGCAGTACTTC
cdr3_aa: CASSLGRVGAGRNEQYF

cdr3_length: 13
d_call: .
j_call: TRBJ1-1
clone_size: .
v_call: TRBV28
cdr3_nt: TGTGCCAGCAGCCTGGGACAGAACACTGAAGCTTTCTTT
cdr3_aa: CASSLGQNTEAFF

cdr3_length: 17
d_call: TRBD2
j_call: TRBJ2-3
clone_size: few
v_call: TRBV2
cdr3_nt: TGTGCCAGCAGTGAAGGGGCCCTAGCGGGAGGGGGTGATACGCAGTATTTT
cdr3_aa: CASSEGALAGGGDTQYF

cdr3_length: 13
d_call: TRBD1
j_call: TRBJ1-1
clone_size: .
v_call: TRBV7-8
cdr3_nt: TGTGCCAGCAGCCCCCTGGACAGGGCGGAAGCTTTCTTT
cdr3_aa: CASSPLDRAEAFF

cdr3_length: 14
d_call: .
j_call: TRBJ1-5
clone_size: .
v_call: TRBV7-9
cdr3_nt: TGTGCCAGCAGCTTAGGGGTCCCTGGGAAGCCCCAGCATTTT
cdr3_aa: CASSLGVPGKPQHF

cdr3_length: 20
d_call: TRBD2
j_call: TRBJ2-1
clone_size: .
v_call: TRBV12-5
cdr3_nt: TGTGCTAGTGGTTTGGTAGGCCAGGGATTAGGCGGGAGTTTCCGAATTGAGCAGTTCTTC
cdr3_aa: CASGLVGQGLGGSFRIEQFF

cdr3_length: 17
d_call: TRBD1
j_call: TRBJ2-4
clone_size: .
v_call: TRBV5-1
cdr3_nt: TGCGCCAGCAGCTTGGCGGGACAGGGGCTAGCCAAAAACATTCAGTACTTC
cdr3_aa: CASSLAGQGLAKNIQYF

cdr3_length: 10
d_call: .
j_call: TRBJ2-1
clone_size: .
v_call: TRBV7-9
cdr3_nt: TGTGCCAGCAGCTTAGATGAGCAGTTCTTC
cdr3_aa: CASSLDEQFF

cdr3_length: 15
d_call: .
j_call: TRBJ2-2
clone_size: few
v_call: TRBV7-6
cdr3_nt: TGTGCCAGCAGCGCCGGGACGGGCAATCCCGGGGAGCTGTTTTTT
cdr3_aa: CASSAGTGNPGELFF

cdr3_length: 14
d_call: TRBD2
j_call: TRBJ2-7
clone_size: .
v_call: TRBV30
cdr3_nt: TGTGCCGGCCGCGAGCGGGGCCTAACCTACGAGCAGTACTTC
cdr3_aa: CAGRERGLTYEQYF

cdr3_length: 16
d_call: TRBD2
j_call: TRBJ2-1
clone_size: .
v_call: TRBV11-2
cdr3_nt: TGTGCCAGCAGCTTAATCGGACTAGGGGATTACAATGAGCAGTTCTTC
cdr3_aa: CASSLIGLGDYNEQFF

cdr3_length: 22
d_call: .
j_call: TRBJ2-7
clone_size: .
v_call: TRBV21-1
cdr3_nt: TGTGCCAGCAGCAAAGCGCCGGGGCGAGAGCACGGTTCCCTTTGGGGATCCTACGAGCAGTACTTC
cdr3_aa: CASSKAPGREHGSLWGSYEQYF

cdr3_length: 15
d_call: .
j_call: TRBJ1-3
clone_size: .
v_call: TRBV6-5
cdr3_nt: TGTGCCAGCAGTTCCTCGCACTTCTCTGGAAACACCATATATTTT
cdr3_aa: CASSSSHFSGNTIYF

cdr3_length: 11
d_call: .
j_call: TRBJ2-3
clone_size: .
v_call: TRBV5-1
cdr3_nt: TGCGCCAGCAGCTCAACAGATACGCAGTATTTT
cdr3_aa: CASSSTDTQYF

cdr3_length: 11
d_call: .
j_call: TRBJ1-2
clone_size: .
v_call: TRBV28
cdr3_nt: TGTGCCAGCAGTGCCTACTATGGCTACACCTTC
cdr3_aa: CASSAYYGYTF